These 20 T cell receptor beta chains were all obtained from the same sample, sequenced in a study of T cell repertoires in cytomegalovirus infection. No antigens are known for them. TCRdb processed the reads anew with MiXCR; each CDR3 protein has one entry. Of around 540,000 distinct CDR3 sequences detected, about 33% appear once; the ten largest clones hold roughly 15%. The starting material was cultured PBMCs, obtained from culture after CMV antigen stimulation. The receptors were gathered from a human donor in good health (CMV status not recorded). Some clones in this sample may be carry-over from other donors' samples.

As concerns this clonotype: An end of the junction does not agree with germline; a read error may underlie this. The chain employs TRBV29-1 and TRBJ1-4; D is undetermined. CDR3 size: 12 residues. The germline CDR1 and CDR2 sequences are SQVTM and ANQGSEA. CDR3 sequence reads: CSVQEAGEKLFF. The CDR3 nucleotides read TGCAGCGTTCAAGAGGCCGGCGAAAAACTGTTTTTT.

The chain employs TRBV29-1 and TRBJ1-5; D unresolved. Germline CDR1 and CDR2: SQVTM and ANQGSEA. The V and J ends lost 6 bases and 0 bases respectively, with 9 bases between them. The CDR3 has 13 residues. The CDR3 nucleotides read TGCAGCGTGGGGATAGGTAGCAATCAGCCCCAGCATTTT. Translation: CSVGIGSNQPQHF.

This clonotype was found many times. The J gene is TRBJ2-7, the V gene TRBV7-8; 9 bases are a match to TRBD1. Germline V gene data show CDR1 as SGHVS and CDR2 as FQNEAQ. With V trimmed by 1 base and J by 6 bases, 4 bases remained unmatched. The CDR3 spans 14 residues. This chain's CDR3 is CASSLGDRAGEQYF. CDR3 in DNA: TGTGCCAGCAGCTTAGGGGACAGGGCAGGCGAGCAGTACTTC. Full variable domain (missing parts from reference TRBV7-8 and TRBJ2-7): GAGVSQSPRYKVAKRGQDVALRCDPISGHVSLFWYQQALGQGPEFLTYFQNEAQLDKSGLPSDRFFAERPEGSVSTLKIQRTQQEDSAVYLCASSLGDRAGEQYFGPGTRLTVT.

The V call is TRBV6-2 or TRBV6-3, the J call TRBJ2-5; TRBD1 or TRBD2 may be the D gene (6 bases each). CDR3 length equals 15 residues. V lost 6 bases and J 5 bases, leaving 19 bases between the germline ends. Germline-derived CDR1 and CDR2 are MNHEY and SVGEGT. CDR3 coding DNA: TGTGCCAGCAGAGCTACTCGTGGGGGGCCGGAGACCCAGTACTTC. Translating it yields CASRATRGGPETQYF.

V and J are TRBV12-3 or TRBV12-4 and TRBJ1-1; a weak D match, TRBD1 (5 bases). This CDR3 region has 14 residues. V gave up 2 bases and J gave up 5 bases, with 12 bases separating them. The CDR3 sequence is CASSLIQGGTEAFF. In DNA, the CDR3 is TGTGCCAGCAGTTTAATCCAGGGCGGGACTGAAGCTTTCTTT.

This chain uses TRBV7-8 with TRBJ2-7, with 9 nucleotides matching TRBD1. The CDR3 runs 15 residues. Unmatched junction bases numbered 10, after V lost 4 bases and J lost 6 bases. Germline CDR1 reads SGHVS; CDR2 reads FQNEAQ. The CDR3 sequence is CASSSGTGQGREQYV. The CDR3 DNA reads as TGTGCCAGCAGCTCTGGAACGGGACAGGGACGCGAGCAGTACGTC.

The gene calls are TRBV11-3 and TRBJ2-3; 7 bases are shared with TRBD2. The junction had 7 bases not matched to a gene; V was cut back by 0 bases and J by 4 bases. The germline V gene encodes CDR1 SGHNT and CDR2 YENEEA. This CDR3 has 16 residues. The CDR3 DNA reads as TGTGCCAGCAGCTTAGATCTGCGGGAGCGGTCAGATACGCAGTATTTT. Translation gives CASSLDLRERSDTQYF.

V and J are TRBV7-2 and TRBJ2-2; TRBD2 agrees at 16 bases. Germline CDR1 and CDR2: SGHTA and FQGNSA. The trim removed 5 bases at V and 7 bases at J, leaving 7 bases unmatched. The CDR3 loop spans 17 amino acids. CDR3 DNA: TGTGCCAGCAGCCCCCCGGGACTAGCGGGAGGGGTCGGGGAGCTGTTTTTT. It translates to CASSPPGLAGGVGELFF.

The chain links TRBV19 to TRBJ2-7; no definite D call. Trimming removed 3 bases at V and 0 bases at J, with 9 bases between. The germline gives CDR1 LNHDA, CDR2 SQIVND (reference sequence). CDR3 size: 14 residues. In DNA form, the CDR3 reads TGTGCCAGTAGTATTGGTCTAAGCTCCTACGAGCAGTACTTC. Translation: CASSIGLSSYEQYF.

Many counts were recorded for this clonotype. This chain uses TRBV7-6 with TRBJ1-4; 8 bases align to TRBD1. CDR1 and CDR2 (germline): SGHVS, FNYEAQ. Germline trimming cut 5 bases from V and 7 bases from J; bases unmatched to any gene: 18. The CDR3 runs to 18 residues. CDR3 in DNA: TGTGCCAGCAGCCCGGACAGGGTTCGTACTTCGGAAACTGAAAAACTGTTTTTT. It is translated as CASSPDRVRTSETEKLFF.

In its sample, this clonotype was seen a few times. This sequence joins TRBV29-1 and TRBJ1-1; the match to TRBD1 covers 9 bases. The germline CDR1 and CDR2 sequences are SQVTM and ANQGSEA. The ends lost 1 base at V and 3 bases at J; junction bases unmatched: 9. This CDR3 spans 16 amino acids. CDR3 region: CSVEANGDRGYTEAFF. In DNA form, the CDR3 reads TGCAGCGTTGAAGCTAACGGTGACAGGGGGTACACTGAAGCTTTCTTT.

CDR3 sequence: CASSVERTGGPDDTQYF. The CDR3 region has the DNA TGTGCCAGCAGCGTAGAACGAACGGGAGGGCCGGACGATACGCAGTATTTT. This chain uses TRBV9 with TRBJ2-3; TRBD2 matches at 8 bases. Unmatched junction bases numbered 12, after V lost 0 bases and J lost 6 bases. CDR1 SGDLS and CDR2 YYNGEE come from the germline V gene. The CDR3 sequence is 17 residues long. Drawing the rest from reference TRBV9 and TRBJ2-3, the complete variable domain is DSGVTQTPKHLITATGQRVTLRCSPRSGDLSVYWYQQSLDQGLQFLIQYYNGEERAKGNILERFSAQQFPDLHSELNLSSLELGDSALYFCASSVERTGGPDDTQYFGPGTRLTVL.

The chain uses TRBV3-1 and TRBJ1-2, with 7 nucleotides matching TRBD1. CDR3 length equals 17 residues. V gave up 4 bases and J gave up 6 bases; unmatched junction bases: 17. Germline V gene lookup returns CDR1 LGHDT and CDR2 YNNKEL (reference sequence). The CDR3 nucleotides read TGTGCCAGCAGCCCACAGGGGTTGCTAGGTCTGCCCGATGGCTACACCTTC. Amino acid sequence: CASSPQGLLGLPDGYTF. Looking up the rest from reference TRBV3-1 and TRBJ1-2 gives the full variable domain: DTAVSQTPKYLVTQMGNDKSIKCEQNLGHDTMYWYKQDSKKFLKIMFSYNNKELIINETVPNRFSPKSPDKAHLNLHINSLELGDSAVYFCASSPQGLLGLPDGYTFGSGTRLTVV.

This chain links TRBV6-1 with TRBJ1-4, with TRBD1 matching over 8 bases. CDR3 length: 15 residues. Per germline, CDR1 MNHNS and CDR2 SASEGT. V shed 2 bases, J shed 5 bases, and the junction held 4 bases outside the gene matches. CDR3: CASSETGTGNEKLFF. In DNA form, the CDR3 reads TGTGCCAGCAGTGAAACCGGGACAGGAAATGAAAAACTGTTTTTT.

The CDR3 DNA reads TGTGCCAGCACGGGCTTGGGTCCCGAGGGTGAAAAACTGTTTTTT. Its protein product is CASTGLGPEGEKLFF. The rearrangement uses TRBV6-8 and TRBJ1-4; D ambiguous. V was cut by 7 bases and J by 7 bases, with 19 bases left in between. The CDR3 spans 15 residues. Germline CDR1 MNHGY, CDR2 SAAAGT.

This clonotype was observed a handful of times. This chain joins TRBV7-8 and TRBJ2-2; the D gene is possibly TRBD2 (6 bases). Trimming pared 3 bases from V and 4 bases from J, leaving 15 bases between. The CDR3 consists of 16 residues. Germline V CDR1 and CDR2: SGHVS, FQNEAQ. CDR3 DNA sequence: TGTGCCAGCAGCTTCAGGGACTCGCTGGTCACCGGGGAGCTGTTTTTT. It yields the protein CASSFRDSLVTGELFF.

This chain joins TRBV2 and TRBJ2-7; D is perhaps TRBD2 (5 bases). Trimming shortened V by 1 base and J by 4 bases, and 17 bases separated the two germline ends. The CDR3 is made up of 16 amino acids. Germline V gene data show CDR1 as SNHLY and CDR2 as FYNNEI. The CDR3 here is CASSEGASRTHYEQYF. As DNA, the CDR3 is TGTGCCAGCAGTGAAGGGGCTAGCAGAACTCATTACGAGCAGTACTTC.

This clonotype has a handful of counts. V usage is TRBV19 and J usage is TRBJ2-3; a possible D gene is TRBD2 (7 bases). The germline V and J ends were trimmed by 2 bases and 1 base, with 13 bases remaining between them. The CDR3 is made up of 16 amino acids. CDR1 is LNHDA, CDR2 SQIVND, per germline (reference sequence). The DNA for the CDR3 is TGTGCCAGTAGTATAAGGGGGAGGGCCCGCACAGATACGCAGTATTTT. This encodes CASSIRGRARTDTQYF.

This clonotype came up a few times. The chain employs TRBV12-3 or TRBV12-4 and TRBJ1-4, with TRBD1 as a possible D gene (5 bases). The CDR3 is made up of 14 amino acids. V was clipped by 5 bases and J by 8 bases, with 15 bases between them. CDR3 sequence (DNA): TGTGCCAGCAGTCCCCAGGGATTCCGGGAAAAACTGTTTTTT. Translated, it gives CASSPQGFREKLFF.

The chain combines TRBV6-6 with TRBJ2-7, with 9 bases that match TRBD1. With V trimmed by 5 bases and J by 5 bases, 10 bases remained unmatched. The CDR3 spans 15 residues. Germline values: CDR1 MNHNY, CDR2 SVGAGI (reference sequence). CDR3 DNA sequence: TGTGCCAGCAGTGTTTCTTGGACAGGGGAAAACGAGCAGTACTTC. It specifies CASSVSWTGENEQYF.